This T cell receptor beta chain is from a study of regulatory T cells in long-lasting Graves disease. Across the whole study: Duration of antithyroid drug therapy among newly diagnosed Graves' patients was under 3 months.

CDR1 and CDR2 (germline): SNHLY, FYNNEI. This CDR3 spans 19 amino acids. After removal of 7 bases from V and 0 bases from J, the junction contained 15 bases not matched to a gene. Time point indicated: newly diagnosed GD, antithyroid drugs for less than 3 months. PBMCs were the source of the RNA used for TCR sequencing. In building TCR beta libraries, iRepertoire HTBI primers were used together with Arm-PCR of CDR3 regions. TCRdb reprocessed the multiplex PCR reads with MiXCR, giving one entry per CDR3 protein. Here the sample spans around 400,000 distinct CDR3 sequences, approximately 15% being singletons. Findings and caveats of the study: Persistent disease was characterized by preferential usage of TRBV28, TRBJ1-2 and TRBJ2-5.

This clonotype has a count of ten or more. The antigen remains unidentified. This sample was also put to use in a study of T cells in Graves' hyperthyroidism and ophthalmopathy. This second study says: Most expanded thyroid clonotypes above 0.001 recurred in blood. Ophthalmopathy cases were set apart from stable hyperthyroidism by a 13 V-J model.

Material: peripheral blood mononuclear cells (PBMCs), obtained at new diagnosis, from a patient treated with antithyroid drugs. V usage is TRBV2 and J usage is TRBJ2-3; TRBD2 matches 11 bases. The TCR sequence derives from a woman aged 40 to 50 with Graves disease. CDR3 in amino acids: CASTRGTSGSFPSTDTQYF. In DNA, the CDR3 is TGTGCCAGCACCAGAGGGACTAGCGGAAGCTTTCCTAGCACAGATACGCAGTATTTT.